The rows below give T cell receptor beta chains drawn from one sample of a study of blood T cell repertoires in COVID-19. Clones were sequenced by immunoSEQ multiplex PCR, and TCRdb holds only the in-frame ones, with some missing. The sample holds roughly 420,000 clones; approximately 87% are singletons and the top ten take around 0.97%. Sequences were obtained from PBMCs or T cells enriched from blood (not recorded which). Every receptor here comes from a woman aged 25-40 years with acute COVID-19. The CDR3 runs from the conserved cysteine through the conserved F or W. A D gene is named only where the DNA matches it firmly. Some rows mark clone size as missing; the rest say once, few, many or name a class of expanded clone.

size: NA; length: 14; V: TRBV30; J: TRBJ1-6; D: NA; CDR3: CAYLTDSYNSPLHF; DNA: TGTGCCTACCTGACGGACAGTTATAATTCACCCCTCCACTTT
size: few; length: 14; V: TRBV30; J: TRBJ1-1; D: NA; CDR3: CAWRGQWGRRGAFF; DNA: TGTGCCTGGAGGGGGCAATGGGGGAGGCGAGGAGCTTTCTTT
size: NA; length: 14; V: TRBV5-5; J: TRBJ2-1; D: NA; CDR3: CASSLTGGYNEQFF; DNA: TGTGCCAGCAGTCTGACGGGCGGGTACAATGAGCAGTTCTTC
size: once; length: 13; V: TRBV5-6; J: TRBJ2-7; D: TRBD1; CDR3: CASSFTGEHEQYF; DNA: TGTGCCAGCAGCTTCACAGGGGAGCACGAGCAGTACTTC
size: NA; length: 15; V: TRBV18; J: TRBJ2-4; D: NA; CDR3: CASSPNAGGGDIQYF; DNA: TGTGCCAGCTCACCGAACGCTGGAGGGGGGGACATTCAGTACTTC
size: NA; length: 19; V: TRBV4-1; J: TRBJ1-6; D: TRBD1; CDR3: CARSRGGGQGVFSNSPLHF; DNA: TGCGCCCGCAGCCGAGGGGGAGGACAGGGGGTGTTTAGCAATTCACCCCTCCACTTT
size: NA; length: 15; V: TRBV5-1; J: TRBJ2-7; D: TRBD1; CDR3: CASSLTGTGTFEQYF; DNA: TGCGCCAGCAGCTTAACCGGGACAGGGACTTTCGAGCAGTACTTC
size: once; length: 12; V: TRBV29-1; J: TRBJ1-1; D: NA; CDR3: CSGRTGNPEAFF; DNA: TGCAGCGGCCGTACAGGGAATCCTGAAGCTTTCTTT
size: NA; length: 14; V: TRBV5-1; J: TRBJ1-5; D: TRBD1; CDR3: CASSAGQPNQPQHF; DNA: TGCGCCAGCAGCGCGGGACAGCCCAATCAGCCCCAGCATTTT
size: NA; length: 14; V: TRBV6-2/TRBV6-3; J: TRBJ1-2; D: NA; CDR3: CASSRIGALDGYTF; DNA: TGTGCCAGCAGTAGAATAGGGGCTCTAGATGGCTACACCTTC
size: NA; length: 16; V: TRBV5-6; J: TRBJ1-1; D: NA; CDR3: CASSLGRGLRGTEAFF; DNA: TGTGCCAGCAGCTTGGGAAGGGGCCTAAGAGGCACTGAAGCTTTCTTT
size: NA; length: 12; V: TRBV19; J: TRBJ2-5; D: TRBD1; CDR3: CATEDRKETQYF; DNA: TGTGCCACCGAGGACAGGAAAGAGACCCAGTACTTC
size: NA; length: 15; V: TRBV5-4; J: TRBJ1-1; D: TRBD1; CDR3: CASSRDSGGLTEAFF; DNA: TGTGCCAGCAGCCGGGACTCAGGGGGGTTAACTGAAGCTTTCTTT
size: NA; length: 16; V: TRBV4-3; J: TRBJ2-5; D: NA; CDR3: CASSQDRDFGGETQYF; DNA: TGCGCCAGCAGCCAAGATCGAGACTTCGGGGGAGAGACCCAGTACTTC
size: NA; length: 15; V: TRBV28; J: TRBJ2-3; D: NA; CDR3: CASSPEAPGTDTQYF; DNA: TGTGCCAGCAGTCCGGAGGCCCCGGGCACAGATACGCAGTATTTT
size: NA; length: 13; V: TRBV6-4; J: TRBJ1-2; D: NA; CDR3: CASSPGGQDGYTF; DNA: TGTGCCAGCAGCCCGGGGGGGCAGGATGGCTACACCTTC
size: NA; length: 13; V: TRBV27; J: TRBJ2-7; D: NA; CDR3: CASSRTDLYEQYF; DNA: TGTGCCAGCAGTCGGACGGACTTATACGAGCAGTACTTC
size: once; length: 15; V: TRBV9; J: TRBJ2-2; D: TRBD2; CDR3: CASSAGTTNTGELFF; DNA: TGTGCCAGCAGTGCCGGGACTACGAACACCGGGGAGCTGTTTTTT
size: NA; length: 16; V: TRBV7-3; J: TRBJ2-1; D: NA; CDR3: CASSLTAGAEYNEQFF; DNA: TGTGCCAGCAGCTTAACGGCGGGGGCCGAATACAATGAGCAGTTCTTC
size: NA; length: 16; V: TRBV4-3; J: TRBJ1-2; D: TRBD1; CDR3: CASSLSRDSSNYGYTF; DNA: TGCGCCAGCAGCCTGTCCCGGGACAGTTCTAACTATGGCTACACCTTC
size: NA; length: 13; V: TRBV3-1/TRBV3-2; J: TRBJ1-1; D: NA; CDR3: CASSQGVNGRAFF; DNA: TGTGCCAGCAGCCAAGGTGTGAATGGGAGAGCTTTCTTT
size: NA; length: 14; V: TRBV5-6; J: TRBJ1-2; D: TRBD1; CDR3: CASSLDRGDYGYTF; DNA: TGTGCCAGCAGCTTGGACAGGGGGGACTATGGCTACACCTTC
size: NA; length: 15; V: TRBV4-1; J: TRBJ1-2; D: TRBD1; CDR3: CASSLGTGGVYGYTF; DNA: TGCGCCAGCAGCCTCGGGACAGGGGGCGTCTATGGCTACACCTTC
size: NA; length: 17; V: TRBV2; J: TRBJ1-4; D: TRBD1; CDR3: CASSEADRGTTNEKLFF; DNA: TGTGCCAGCAGTGAAGCCGACAGGGGTACAACTAATGAAAAACTGTTTTTT
size: NA; length: 14; V: TRBV10-3; J: TRBJ2-7; D: NA; CDR3: CAISSGGAYDEQYF; DNA: TGTGCCATCAGTTCCGGAGGGGCTTACGACGAGCAGTACTTC
size: NA; length: 13; V: TRBV10-3; J: TRBJ2-3; D: NA; CDR3: CAISESNPGRRYF; DNA: TGTGCCATCAGTGAGTCGAACCCGGGGAGGCGGTATTTT
size: NA; length: 14; V: TRBV9; J: TRBJ1-1; D: NA; CDR3: CASSVGRGRNEAFF; DNA: TGTGCCAGCAGCGTAGGCAGGGGTAGGAATGAAGCTTTCTTT
size: NA; length: 16; V: TRBV7-9; J: TRBJ2-6; D: TRBD1; CDR3: CASSRDRNSGANVLTF; DNA: TGTGCCAGCAGCAGGGACAGAAACTCTGGGGCCAACGTCCTGACTTTC
size: once; length: 17; V: TRBV5-3; J: TRBJ1-1; D: TRBD1; CDR3: CARSLPRTGRGNTEAFF; DNA: TGTGCCAGAAGCTTACCGAGGACAGGGAGGGGGAACACTGAAGCTTTCTTT
size: NA; length: 17; V: TRBV5-1; J: TRBJ2-1; D: TRBD1; CDR3: CASSLLVGRQGKNEQFF; DNA: TGCGCCAGCAGCTTGCTCGTCGGTAGACAGGGGAAGAATGAGCAGTTCTTC
size: NA; length: 14; V: TRBV4-2; J: TRBJ2-3; D: NA; CDR3: CASSQDRLGGTQYF; DNA: TGTGCCAGCAGCCAAGATCGGTTAGGGGGTACGCAGTATTTT
size: NA; length: 17; V: TRBV5-5; J: TRBJ1-5; D: TRBD1; CDR3: CASSAGTGFYSNQPQHF; DNA: TGTGCCAGCAGCGCTGGGACAGGTTTTTATAGCAATCAGCCCCAGCATTTT
size: NA; length: 15; V: TRBV6-5; J: TRBJ1-4; D: NA; CDR3: CASSSLSWAAEKLFF; DNA: TGTGCCAGCAGTTCCCTGTCCTGGGCAGCAGAAAAACTGTTTTTT
size: NA; length: 16; V: TRBV30; J: TRBJ1-2; D: TRBD1; CDR3: CAWSEIDRARNYGYTF; DNA: TGTGCCTGGAGTGAAATAGACAGGGCGCGAAACTATGGCTACACCTTC
size: NA; length: 13; V: TRBV7-9; J: TRBJ2-7; D: NA; CDR3: CASSQGSAYEQYF; DNA: TGTGCCAGCAGCCAGGGCTCCGCCTACGAGCAGTACTTC
size: NA; length: 15; V: TRBV6-2/TRBV6-3; J: TRBJ2-1; D: TRBD1; CDR3: CASSYGDRVSNEQFF; DNA: TGTGCCAGCAGTTACGGGGACAGGGTGAGCAATGAGCAGTTCTTC
size: NA; length: 14; V: TRBV24-1; J: TRBJ2-7; D: TRBD1; CDR3: CATSDWDSPYEQYF; DNA: TGTGCCACCAGTGACTGGGACAGCCCCTACGAGCAGTACTTC
size: NA; length: 14; V: TRBV5-6; J: TRBJ1-2; D: TRBD1; CDR3: CASIQTGVFDGYTF; DNA: TGTGCCAGCATCCAGACAGGGGTCTTTGATGGCTACACCTTC
size: NA; length: 13; V: TRBV3-1/TRBV3-2; J: TRBJ2-7; D: NA; CDR3: CASSQVAGREQYF; DNA: TGTGCCAGCAGCCAAGTGGCAGGGCGCGAGCAGTACTTC
size: NA; length: 15; V: TRBV9; J: TRBJ2-1; D: TRBD1; CDR3: CASSAPRTGKNEQFF; DNA: TGTGCCAGCAGCGCTCCTAGGACAGGGAAGAATGAGCAGTTCTTC
size: NA; length: 15; V: TRBV7-3; J: TRBJ2-5; D: NA; CDR3: CASSLTSGGPKTQYF; DNA: TGTGCCAGCAGCTTAACTTCGGGGGGCCCGAAGACCCAGTACTTC
size: once; length: 15; V: TRBV27; J: TRBJ2-3; D: TRBD1; CDR3: CASSLTGADTDTQYF; DNA: TGTGCCAGCAGTTTGACAGGGGCGGACACAGATACGCAGTATTTT
size: once; length: 15; V: TRBV5-1; J: TRBJ2-7; D: TRBD1; CDR3: CAIGSTGTGTYEQYF; DNA: TGCGCCATCGGATCAACCGGGACAGGAACCTACGAGCAGTACTTC
size: NA; length: 14; V: TRBV18; J: TRBJ1-2; D: NA; CDR3: CASSPKSDSYGYTF; DNA: TGTGCCAGCTCACCTAAGTCGGACAGCTATGGCTACACCTTC
size: once; length: 17; V: TRBV18; J: TRBJ1-3; D: TRBD1; CDR3: CASSPTTGAYSGNTIYF; DNA: TGTGCCAGCTCACCCACGACAGGGGCGTACTCTGGAAACACCATATATTTT
size: NA; length: 14; V: TRBV27; J: TRBJ1-4; D: TRBD1; CDR3: CASSPGQGIEKLFF; DNA: TGTGCCAGCAGTCCGGGACAGGGAATTGAAAAACTGTTTTTT
size: NA; length: 14; V: TRBV6-5; J: TRBJ2-7; D: TRBD1; CDR3: CASRTGTGSGEQYF; DNA: TGTGCCAGCAGGACCGGGACAGGGTCGGGGGAGCAGTACTTC
size: NA; length: 13; V: TRBV10-1; J: TRBJ2-2; D: NA; CDR3: CASSGSSTGELFF; DNA: TGCGCCAGCAGTGGGTCCTCCACCGGGGAGCTGTTTTTT
size: NA; length: 10; V: TRBV6-2/TRBV6-3; J: TRBJ1-2; D: NA; CDR3: CASSYRGYTF; DNA: TGTGCCAGCAGTTATCGGGGCTACACCTTC
size: NA; length: 12; V: TRBV6-8; J: TRBJ2-7; D: NA; CDR3: CASRVVRGEQYF; DNA: TGTGCCAGCAGGGTCGTACGGGGCGAGCAGTACTTC
size: once; length: 17; V: TRBV5-1; J: TRBJ2-3; D: TRBD2; CDR3: CASSWDLAGGPPDTQYF; DNA: TGCGCCAGCAGCTGGGATTTGGCGGGGGGCCCCCCAGATACGCAGTATTTT
size: NA; length: 11; V: TRBV7-9; J: TRBJ1-1; D: NA; CDR3: CASSLYTEAFF; DNA: TGTGCCAGCAGCCTTTACACTGAAGCTTTCTTT